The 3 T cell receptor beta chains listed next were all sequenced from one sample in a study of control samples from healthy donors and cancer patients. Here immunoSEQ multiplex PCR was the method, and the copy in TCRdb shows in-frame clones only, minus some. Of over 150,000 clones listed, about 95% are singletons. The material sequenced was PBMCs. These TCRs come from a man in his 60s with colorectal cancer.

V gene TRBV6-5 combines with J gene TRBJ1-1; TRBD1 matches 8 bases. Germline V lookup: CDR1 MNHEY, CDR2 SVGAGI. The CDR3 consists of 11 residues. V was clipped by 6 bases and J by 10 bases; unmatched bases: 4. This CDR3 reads CASRSGQAAFF. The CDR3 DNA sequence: TGTGCCAGCAGATCGGGACAGGCAGCTTTCTTT.

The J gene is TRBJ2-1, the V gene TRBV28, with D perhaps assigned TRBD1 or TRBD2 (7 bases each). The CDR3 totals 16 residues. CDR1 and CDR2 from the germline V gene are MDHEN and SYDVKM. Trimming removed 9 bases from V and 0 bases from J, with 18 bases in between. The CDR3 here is CASLQGGGLSYNEQFF. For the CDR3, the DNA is TGTGCCAGTCTCCAGGGGGGGGGCCTCTCCTACAATGAGCAGTTCTTC.

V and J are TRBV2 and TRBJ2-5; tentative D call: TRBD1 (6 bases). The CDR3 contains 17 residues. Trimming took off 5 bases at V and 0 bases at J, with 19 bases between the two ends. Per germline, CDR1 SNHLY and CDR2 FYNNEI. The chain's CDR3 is CASSHEIGQRYQETQYF. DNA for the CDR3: TGTGCCAGCAGTCACGAGATAGGACAGAGGTACCAAGAGACCCAGTACTTC. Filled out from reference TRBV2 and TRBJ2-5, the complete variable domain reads EPEVTQTPSHQVTQMGQEVILRCVPISNHLYFYWYRQILGQKVEFLVSFYNNEISEKSEIFDDQFSVERPDGSNFTLKIRSTKLEDSAMYFCASSHEIGQRYQETQYFGPGTRLLVL.